This T cell receptor beta chain emerged from a study of blood T cell repertoires in COVID-19. The wider study: The United States, Italy and Spain were the sources of the acute and convalescent COVID-19 samples. PBMCs, B-cell-depleted T cells, or T cells were the source of the cDNA or gDNA that made up the material.

Two consecutive negative NP/OP PCR tests, clearance, or resolved symptoms defined Cohort 3 recovery. V shed 6 bases and J 4 bases; nucleotides not matched to a gene: 7. CDR1 SNHLY and CDR2 FYNNEI come from the germline V gene. The CDR3 is 14 amino acids. TCRdb's table, derived via immunoSEQ multiplex PCR, lists solely in-frame clones and lacks some. The table lists around 290,000 clones, around 90% of them singletons. The sequence came from a woman aged 25-40 years who had recovered from COVID-19. J is TRBJ2-5 and V is TRBV2; 8 bases map to TRBD1. Source material: PBMCs or T cells enriched from blood (not recorded which). Written as DNA, the CDR3 is TGTGCCAGCAGCGCCCCGACAGGGGCAGAGACCCAGTACTTC. This translates into CASSAPTGAETQYF.